This T cell receptor beta chain is drawn from a study of T-cell memory formation after mild COVID-19. General study points: Clones that contracted from day 15 to 85 were balanced CD4/CD8, while later expanders leaned CD4+. In second-wave clones peaking day 37, SARS-CoV-2 specificity remained unconfirmed.

Trimming took 3 bases from V and 1 from J, leaving 12 bases between them. This CDR3 is 16 amino acids long. Per the germline V gene, CDR1 is MDHEN and CDR2 is SYDVKM. One entry per CDR3 protein results from TCRdb running MiXCR on the 5' RACE reads. Among 35,000 to 45,000 distinct CDR3 sequences, 7.3% were seen once, and the ten largest hold approximately 1.5%. This clonotype was recorded many times. The antigen is unknown. J is TRBJ2-2 and V is TRBV28, with D perhaps TRBD1 or TRBD2 (5 bases each). Sequences were obtained from PBMCs or a T cell subset sorted from them (not recorded which). This TCR derives from a young man who had mild COVID-19 (a few samples of this study predate the infection). Cell type and time point are not known. In DNA, the CDR3 is TGTGCCAGCAGTTTCTATCTTGGGGGGAACACCGGGGAGCTGTTTTTT. Protein product: CASSFYLGGNTGELFF.